The sequence of this TCR beta chain was determined in a study of cytotoxic CD8 clonotypes in ibrutinib-treated CLL. Regarding the study as a whole: Under therapy, public clonotypes either contracted or stayed stable, and they were uncommon. Clonality, elevated at ibrutinib response, dropped back toward baseline at progression.

Profiling relied on immunoSEQ multiplex PCR, and the TCRdb table lists in-frame clones only, not all of them. The repertoire holds 150,000 to 250,000 clones, with approximately 72% as singletons. This clone was detected a few times. The antigen is undetermined. The CDR3 is 18 amino acids. V shed 2 bases, J shed 5 bases, and the junction held 8 bases outside the gene matches. Germline V gives CDR1 SGHTA, CDR2 FQGNSA. This specimen consisted of PBMCs, obtained after 24 months of ibrutinib treatment. The chain is built from TRBV7-2 and TRBJ2-3, with 15 bases fitting TRBD2. This receptor was taken from a human donor with chronic lymphocytic leukemia. The CDR3 loop reads CASSLSLGGLAGGDTQYF. CDR3 nucleotide sequence: TGTGCCAGCAGCTTAAGTTTAGGGGGACTAGCGGGAGGAGATACGCAGTATTTT.